The 24 T cell receptor beta chains below were found in one sample sequenced in a study of beta chain features in type 1 diabetes. The entirety of the isolated RNA underwent reverse transcription, so expressed TCRB transcripts were sequenced. The data were produced by immunoSEQ multiplex PCR, yet TCRdb's version contains in-frame clones alone and is incomplete. The sample holds about 340,000 clones, 7% to 10% seen once. General study points: Among patients with Type 1 diabetes, TCRB CDR3s were moderately but significantly shorter in every one of the four CD4+ subsets.

For these TCRs, the target antigens are not known. The sample comprised central memory CD4+ T cells from blood. The source is a young man with type 1 diabetes.

The V call is TRBV7-7, the J call TRBJ2-1, with D perhaps matching TRBD1 or TRBD2 (5 bases each). The V end lost 4 bases, the J end lost 12 bases, and 13 bases lay between the germline ends. Germline assignment: CDR1 SSHAT and CDR2 FNYEAQ (reference sequence). The CDR3 has 12 amino acids. The DNA of the CDR3 is TGTGCCAGCAGCTCGGACGAGGGACGGCAGTTCTTC. The encoded protein is CASSSDEGRQFF.

This clone was observed at least ten times. The rearrangement joins TRBV28 to TRBJ1-6; D is unresolved. The V gene lost 4 bases and the J gene lost 10 bases, with 5 bases spanning the gap. The CDR3 is 11 amino acids. Germline V gives CDR1 MDHEN, CDR2 SYDVKM. The DNA for the CDR3 is TGTGCCAGCAGTTCGTCCTCACCCCTCCACTTT. Its translation is CASSSSSPLHF.

V is TRBV5-1 and J is TRBJ1-1; D remains ambiguous. V shed 5 bases and J shed 0 bases, with 8 bases lying between them. The CDR3 spans 13 residues. The germline gives CDR1 SGHRS, CDR2 YFSETQ. The CDR3 DNA sequence: TGCGCCAGCAGTCGGGCGATGAACACTGAAGCTTTCTTT. This encodes CASSRAMNTEAFF.

This clone was seen a handful of times. The chain recombines TRBV5-4 with TRBJ2-1; D remains unclear. CDR1 is SGHNT and CDR2 is YYREEE in the germline V gene (reference sequence). Trimming took off 0 bases at V and 6 bases at J, with 13 bases between the two ends. CDR3 length: 15 residues. The CDR3 is CASSLEASPTNEQFF. As DNA, the CDR3 is TGTGCCAGCAGCTTGGAGGCTAGTCCAACCAATGAGCAGTTCTTC.

This clone has a count of ten or more. V gene TRBV4-3 combines with J gene TRBJ2-3; D not certain. Trimming removed 0 bases from V and 6 bases from J, with 13 bases in between. CDR1 LGHNA and CDR2 YSLEER come from the germline V gene. The CDR3 is made up of 15 amino acids. CDR3 sequence: CASSQDRAGRDTQYF. In nucleotides, the CDR3 is TGCGCCAGCAGCCAAGATAGGGCCGGGCGGGATACGCAGTATTTT.

The CDR3 spells CASSVVGTSGGTDTQYF. The CDR3 DNA reads TGTGCCAGCAGCGTAGTGGGGACTAGCGGGGGTACGGATACGCAGTATTTT. The chain employs TRBV9 and TRBJ2-3; TRBD2 aligns across 14 bases. The CDR3 totals 17 residues. Germline V gene sequence: CDR1 SGDLS, CDR2 YYNGEE. Trimming removed 0 bases from V and 6 bases from J; junction bases left unmatched: 6.

This clone was seen a few times. The rearrangement uses TRBV10-2 and TRBJ1-6; no clear D gene. The germline gives CDR1 WSHSY, CDR2 SAAADI. Trimming shortened V by 6 bases and J by 7 bases, and 7 bases separated the two germline ends. The CDR3 length is 12 residues. The CDR3 DNA sequence: TGCGCCAGCAGCGGGAGGAATTCACCCCTCCACTTT. Residues: CASSGRNSPLHF.

The chain employs TRBV11-2 and TRBJ2-1, with 7 nucleotides matching TRBD2. This CDR3 contains 14 residues. Germline trimming cut 7 bases from V and 1 base from J; bases unmatched to any gene: 4. Germline V gene sequence: CDR1 SGHAT, CDR2 FQNNGV. The CDR3 DNA reads TGTGCCAGCAAATCCGGGGGGTCCTACAATGAGCAGTTCTTC. Its translation is CASKSGGSYNEQFF. Drawing the rest from reference TRBV11-2 and TRBJ2-1, the complete variable domain is EAGVAQSPRYKIIEKRQSVAFWCNPISGHATLYWYQQILGQGPKLLIQFQNNGVVDDSQLPKDRFSAERLKGVDSTLKIQPAKLEDSAVYLCASKSGGSYNEQFFGPGTRLTVL.

This clone came up a few times. This sequence joins TRBV15 and TRBJ2-7; unclear D gene. Germline V gene sequence: CDR1 LNHNV, CDR2 YYDKDF (reference sequence). This CDR3 region has 12 residues. Trimming removed 0 bases at V and 5 bases at J, with 5 bases between. CDR3 sequence: CATSRDGNEQYF. The CDR3 bases are TGTGCCACCAGCAGAGATGGGAACGAGCAGTACTTC.

This clone appeared a few times. This chain connects TRBV2 to TRBJ2-3; perhaps TRBD2 as D (6 bases). Trimming removed 7 bases from V and 5 bases from J, with 10 bases in between. This CDR3 has 12 residues. Germline V gene lookup returns CDR1 SNHLY and CDR2 FYNNEI. CDR3 region: CASKAEGDTQYF. CDR3 DNA sequence: TGTGCCAGCAAAGCGGAGGGAGATACGCAGTATTTT.

The chain employs TRBV5-4 and TRBJ1-1; D is uncertain. V was shortened by 1 base and J by 2 bases, with 6 bases between the two germline ends. The germline V gene has CDR1 SGHNT and CDR2 YYREEE (reference sequence). The CDR3 has 13 amino acids. Here the CDR3 reads CASSLKDNTEAFF. The CDR3 coding sequence is TGTGCCAGCAGCTTGAAGGACAACACTGAAGCTTTCTTT.

The J gene is TRBJ1-6, the V gene TRBV2, with D perhaps TRBD1 (6 bases). V lost 3 bases and J lost 10, with 13 bases in between. Germline V gene data show CDR1 as SNHLY and CDR2 as FYNNEI. The CDR3 sequence is 14 residues long. CDR3 protein: CASSEYRAGSPLHF. Here the CDR3 DNA reads TGTGCCAGCAGTGAGTACAGGGCGGGATCACCCCTCCACTTT.

This clone was detected only a few times. The chain joins TRBV6-5 to TRBJ2-7; 8 bases are shared with TRBD2. CDR3 length: 13 amino acids. Germline V gives CDR1 MNHEY, CDR2 SVGAGI. Trimming cost V 4 bases and J 6 bases; bases outside gene matches: 5. The DNA of the CDR3 is TGTGCCAGCAGTTCCCCGGGAGGGGCCGAGCAGTACTTC. Translation: CASSSPGGAEQYF.

CDR3 loop: CASSQLRQTTSGANVLTF. The CDR3 DNA reads TGCGCCAGCAGCCAACTAAGACAAACCACGTCTGGGGCCAACGTCCTGACTTTC. The chain combines TRBV4-3 with TRBJ2-6; D remains ambiguous. Germline assignment: CDR1 LGHNA and CDR2 YSLEER. Trimming removed 2 bases from V and 1 base from J, with 15 bases in between. The CDR3 length is 18 residues.

The rearrangement joins TRBV30 to TRBJ1-1, with a weak D call TRBD1 (5 bases). CDR3 size: 12 residues. The germline CDR1 and CDR2 sequences are GTSNPN and SVGIG (reference sequence). V gave up 4 bases and J gave up 6 bases, with 12 bases separating them. The CDR3 sequence: CAWTIGGPEAFF. CDR3 nucleotide sequence: TGTGCCTGGACTATCGGGGGTCCTGAAGCTTTCTTT.

This rearrangement joins TRBV5-1 to TRBJ2-1; 8 nucleotides align to TRBD1. The ends lost 0 bases at V and 4 bases at J; junction bases unmatched: 6. This CDR3 has 16 amino acids. Per the germline V gene, CDR1 is SGHRS and CDR2 is YFSETQ. In DNA form, the CDR3 reads TGCGCCAGCAGCTTGGCATCAGGGGGCAATTACAATGAGCAGTTCTTC. Translation: CASSLASGGNYNEQFF.

Regarding this clone: The sample holds other DNA sequences that translate to the same CDR3. The chain carries TRBV30 and TRBJ1-5; 8 nucleotides line up with TRBD1. CDR3 length: 14 residues. Looked up from germline, CDR1 is GTSNPN and CDR2 is SVGIG (reference sequence). Trimming removed 4 bases from V and 6 bases from J; junction bases left unmatched: 8. CDR3 nucleotides: TGTGCCTGGAACGACAGGGGTCGCGGTCAGCCCCAGCATTTT. Translation gives CAWNDRGRGQPQHF.

CDR3 sequence (DNA): TGTGCCAGCAGCTTAGACGGACGTCCTAATGAAAAACTGTTTTTT. Encoded protein: CASSLDGRPNEKLFF. The gene calls are TRBV11-2 and TRBJ1-4; D remains ambiguous. This CDR3 is built from 15 residues. Trimming removed 0 bases from V and 3 bases from J, with 8 bases in between. Germline V gives CDR1 SGHAT, CDR2 FQNNGV.

The rearrangement links TRBV6-1 to TRBJ2-7, with 7 positions matching TRBD1. V lost 4 bases and J lost 2; bases outside the gene matches: 5. Germline CDR1 MNHNS, CDR2 SASEGT. The CDR3 covers 14 residues. The CDR3 is CASSASGTAYEQYF. The CDR3 nucleotides read TGTGCCAGCAGTGCCTCCGGGACAGCCTACGAGCAGTACTTC.

The rearrangement links TRBV28 to TRBJ1-6; 9 bases are a match to TRBD1. Germline V gives CDR1 MDHEN, CDR2 SYDVKM. V dropped 6 bases and J dropped 7; count of bases not matched to a gene: 7. The CDR3 spans 15 residues. The CDR3 loop is CASSTTGQGNSPLHF. For the CDR3, the DNA is TGTGCCAGCAGCACTACCGGACAGGGGAATTCACCCCTCCACTTT.

The table lists this clone with a few counts. The rearrangement links TRBV25-1 to TRBJ2-7; D is undetermined. Trimming stripped 2 bases from V and 4 bases from J, with 3 bases between. The CDR3 consists of 11 residues. Germline V gives CDR1 MGHDK, CDR2 SYGVNS. CDR3 residues: CASSEGYEQYF. CDR3 nucleotides: TGTGCCAGCAGTGAAGGGTACGAGCAGTACTTC.

Only a few counts were recorded for this clone. This CDR3 is CASSLGSMAGDNEQFF. The CDR3 nucleotides read TGCGCCAGCAGCTTGGGATCAATGGCGGGTGACAATGAGCAGTTCTTC. The chain links TRBV5-1 to TRBJ2-1; possibly TRBD2 for D (5 bases). Germline-derived CDR1 and CDR2 are SGHRS and YFSETQ. This CDR3 has 16 amino acids. Deletions cut 0 bases from V and 5 bases from J, with 15 bases between.

This clone was counted only a few times. The J gene is TRBJ1-1, the V gene TRBV11-2; TRBD1 is a possible D gene (5 bases). The germline V gene encodes CDR1 SGHAT and CDR2 FQNNGV. Trimming took off 7 bases at V and 0 bases at J, with 12 bases between the two ends. This CDR3 spans 14 amino acids. The CDR3 DNA sequence: TGTGCCAGCAAGGGGAGACTGGTGAACACTGAAGCTTTCTTT. The encoded protein is CASKGRLVNTEAFF.

This clone was detected only a few times. This sequence joins TRBV6-5 and TRBJ2-3, with 7 bases aligning to TRBD1. With V trimmed by 6 bases and J by 2 bases, 5 bases remained unmatched. The CDR3 is made up of 14 amino acids. Germline CDR1 MNHEY, CDR2 SVGAGI. Here the CDR3 DNA reads TGTGCCAGCAGCCGAGGACAGGCCACAGATACGCAGTATTTT. It is translated as CASSRGQATDTQYF.